The rows below give T cell receptor beta chains drawn from one sample of a study of PD-1 blockade in classical Hodgkin lymphoma. Profiled with immunoSEQ multiplex PCR; TCRdb holds only in-frame clones, not every one. The table shows around 30,000 clones, with approximately 93% occurring only once. The material sequenced was peripheral blood mononuclear cells (PBMCs). The receptor source for this set is a human donor with classical Hodgkin lymphoma. The conserved cysteine and the conserved F or W are not part of the CDR3 here. The order of the fields is J gene, V gene, CDR3 protein.

TRBJ2-7 TRBV7-9 ASSLRQSYEQY
TRBJ1-3 TRBV19 ASCPGPISGNTIY
TRBJ2-3 TRBV10-2 ASSQASGSTDTQY
TRBJ2-7 TRBV5-5 ASSLEDRGTYEQY
TRBJ2-1 TRBV5-4 ASSLAADVEQF
TRBJ2-6 TRBV27 ASSLQWSRANVLT
TRBJ2-7 TRBV7-9 ASSLYYEQY
TRBJ2-2 TRBV5-1 ASSPMDNANTGELF
TRBJ2-5 TRBV5-4 ASSLRAGAGETQY
TRBJ2-1 TRBV2 ASSVQGVGARNEQF
TRBJ2-1 TRBV7-2 ASSLVVGGHNEQF
TRBJ1-5 TRBV4-1 ASSQGGGGNQPQH
TRBJ2-7 TRBV7-8 ASSLAGSGSIYEQY
TRBJ2-7 TRBV5-6 ASSLGTGGYEQY
TRBJ2-3 TRBV27 ASSLQREVRTDTQY
TRBJ2-7 TRBV7-2 ASSLGPTSEQY
TRBJ2-5 TRBV5-1 ASSFSSPGETQY
TRBJ2-1 TRBV19 ASSTLAEKAYNEQF
TRBJ2-1 TRBV18 ASSPEGVNNEQF
TRBJ2-7 TRBV7-9 ASSFTQDLQY
TRBJ2-7 TRBV5-4 ASNLSRESYEQY
TRBJ2-1 TRBV7-2 ASSPGLAGGYEQF
TRBJ1-1 TRBV7-8 ASSLLRMNTEAF
TRBJ2-3 TRBV11-3 ASSLSGTSGTDTQY
TRBJ1-5 TRBV10-2 ASSEGNRGLNQPQH
TRBJ1-1 TRBV9 ASSPQVRNTEAF
TRBJ2-1 TRBV7-8 ASSISSKQF
TRBJ1-3 TRBV19 ASSMGLSSGNTIY
TRBJ2-3 TRBV21-1 ASLDLGTGFHTQY
TRBJ2-1 TRBV27 ANHREYNEQF
TRBJ1-2 TRBV28 ASSPSAIYGYT
TRBJ1-5 TRBV6-6 ASSFRQGQWPQH
TRBJ2-1 TRBV7-9 ASSLAWGGEQF
TRBJ2-7 TRBV28 ASCIQGSYEQY
TRBJ1-1 TRBV6-1 ASSEVFQDTEAF
TRBJ2-3 TRBV19 ASTPLAGAADTQY
TRBJ1-2 TRBV15 ATSEGSLVTNYGYT
TRBJ1-2 TRBV4-1 ASSLRDWTGQGYT
TRBJ2-7 TRBV7-9 ASMVQERSYEQY
TRBJ2-2 TRBV19 ASTRGGTGELF
TRBJ1-5 TRBV19 ASSPGLNNQPQH
TRBJ2-3 TRBV5-1 ASSLDRSSTDTQY
TRBJ2-7 TRBV5-1 ASSLGGGDYEQY
TRBJ1-2 TRBV6-5 ASSRGQGLGYT
TRBJ1-1 TRBV7-9 ASSPGAPEAF
TRBJ2-7 TRBV5-4 ASSLAVGAPEQY
TRBJ1-5 TRBV2 ASSKDRGRQPQH
TRBJ1-2 TRBV28 ASSFGRLYGYT
TRBJ2-7 TRBV10-3 AFRTPGGEQY